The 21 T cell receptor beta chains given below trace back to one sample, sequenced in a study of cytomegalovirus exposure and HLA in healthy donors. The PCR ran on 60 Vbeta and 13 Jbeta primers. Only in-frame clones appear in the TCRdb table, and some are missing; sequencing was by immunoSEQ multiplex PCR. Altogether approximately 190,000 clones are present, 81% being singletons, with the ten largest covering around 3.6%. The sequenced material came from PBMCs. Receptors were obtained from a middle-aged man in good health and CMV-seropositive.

The CDR3 loop is CASAKTGNPSYEQYF. The CDR3 nucleotides are TGTGCCAGCGCTAAGACAGGGAACCCTTCCTACGAGCAGTACTTC. The gene calls are TRBV5-4 and TRBJ2-7; 7 bases map to TRBD1. The CDR3 extends over 15 amino acids. The ends lost 7 bases at V and 1 base at J; junction bases unmatched: 11. Germline V gene data show CDR1 as SGHNT and CDR2 as YYREEE (reference sequence).

The CDR3 nucleotides read TGTGCCAGCAGTCCGACTAGCGCTTACAATGAGCAGTTCTTC. Amino acid sequence: CASSPTSAYNEQFF. The rearrangement joins TRBV2 to TRBJ2-1; TRBD2 matches at 8 bases. The CDR3 contains 14 residues. CDR1 and CDR2 from the germline V gene are SNHLY and FYNNEI. With 5 bases clipped from V and 4 bases from J, the junction kept 4 bases outside the gene matches.

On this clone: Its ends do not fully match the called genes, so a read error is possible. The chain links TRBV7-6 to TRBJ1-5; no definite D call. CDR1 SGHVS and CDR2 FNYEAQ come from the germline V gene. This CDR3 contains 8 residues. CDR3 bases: TGTGCCAGCCCCCCCCTGCATTTT. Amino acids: CASPPLHF.

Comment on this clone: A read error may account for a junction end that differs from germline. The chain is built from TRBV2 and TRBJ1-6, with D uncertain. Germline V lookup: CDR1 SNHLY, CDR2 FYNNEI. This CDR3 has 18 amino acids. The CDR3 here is CASSEALHGQAYNSPLHF. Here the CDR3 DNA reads TGTGCCAGCAGTGAAGCGCTTCATGGCCAGGCCTACAATTCACCCCTCCACTTT.

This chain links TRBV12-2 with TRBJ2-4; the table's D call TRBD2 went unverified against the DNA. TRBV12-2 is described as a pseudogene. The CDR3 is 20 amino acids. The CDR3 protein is CASRLEETSGRLGAKNIQYF. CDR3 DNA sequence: TGTGCAAGTCGCTTAGAAGAAACTAGCGGGAGGTTGGGGGCCAAAAACATTCAGTACTTC.

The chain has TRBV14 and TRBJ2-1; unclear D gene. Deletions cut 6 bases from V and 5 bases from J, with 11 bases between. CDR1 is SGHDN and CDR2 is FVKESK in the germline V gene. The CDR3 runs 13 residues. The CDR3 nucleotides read TGTGCCAGCAGTGTTGGCCAGAACAATGAGCAGTTCTTC. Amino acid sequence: CASSVGQNNEQFF.

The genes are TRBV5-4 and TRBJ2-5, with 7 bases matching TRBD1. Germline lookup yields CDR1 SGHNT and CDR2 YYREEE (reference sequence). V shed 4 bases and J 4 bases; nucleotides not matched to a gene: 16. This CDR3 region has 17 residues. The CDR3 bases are TGTGCCAGCAGCCCGACTTCGAACAGGGGTGCTGCAGAGACCCAGTACTTC. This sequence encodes CASSPTSNRGAAETQYF.

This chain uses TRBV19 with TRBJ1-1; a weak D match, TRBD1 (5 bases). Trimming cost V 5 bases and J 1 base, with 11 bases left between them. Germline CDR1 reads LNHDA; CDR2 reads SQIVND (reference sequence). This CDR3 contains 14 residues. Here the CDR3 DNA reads TGTGCCAGTAGTCGAACAGGAGAGAACACTGAAGCTTTCTTT. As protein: CASSRTGENTEAFF.

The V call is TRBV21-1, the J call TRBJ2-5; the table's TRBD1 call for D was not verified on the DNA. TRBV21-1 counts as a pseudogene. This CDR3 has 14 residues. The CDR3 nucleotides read TGTGCCAGCAGCAATGACAGGCCCCCAGGGATCCAGTACTTC. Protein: CASSNDRPPGIQYF.

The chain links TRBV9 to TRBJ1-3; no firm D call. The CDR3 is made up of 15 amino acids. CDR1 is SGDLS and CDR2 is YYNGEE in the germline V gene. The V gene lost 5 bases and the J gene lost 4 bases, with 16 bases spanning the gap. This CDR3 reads CASSPPLGQGNTIYF. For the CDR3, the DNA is TGTGCCAGCAGTCCACCTCTAGGTCAGGGAAACACCATATATTTT.

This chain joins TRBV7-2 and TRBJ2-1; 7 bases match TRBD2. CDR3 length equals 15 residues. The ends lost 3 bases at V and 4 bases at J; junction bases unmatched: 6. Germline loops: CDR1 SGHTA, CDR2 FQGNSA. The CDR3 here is CASSLRRGLYNEQFF. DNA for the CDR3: TGTGCCAGCAGCTTGAGAAGGGGACTATACAATGAGCAGTTCTTC. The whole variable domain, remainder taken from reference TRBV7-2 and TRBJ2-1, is GAGVSQSPSNKVTEKGKDVELRCDPISGHTALYWYRQSLGQGLEFLIYFQGNSAPDKSGLPSDRFSAERTGGSVSTLTIQRTQQEDSAVYLCASSLRRGLYNEQFFGPGTRLTVL.

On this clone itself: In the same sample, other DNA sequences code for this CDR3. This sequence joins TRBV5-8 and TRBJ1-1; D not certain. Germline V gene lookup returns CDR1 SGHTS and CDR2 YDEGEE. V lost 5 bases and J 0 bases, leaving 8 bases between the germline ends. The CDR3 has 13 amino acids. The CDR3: CASRVTLNTEAFF. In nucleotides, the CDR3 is TGTGCCAGCAGAGTGACATTGAACACTGAAGCTTTCTTT.

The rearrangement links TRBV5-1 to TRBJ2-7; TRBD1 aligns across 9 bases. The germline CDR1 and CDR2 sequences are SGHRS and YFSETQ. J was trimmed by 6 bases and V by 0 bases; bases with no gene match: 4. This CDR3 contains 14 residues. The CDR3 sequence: CASSLGQGVTEQYF. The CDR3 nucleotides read TGCGCCAGCAGCTTGGGACAGGGGGTCACCGAGCAGTACTTC.

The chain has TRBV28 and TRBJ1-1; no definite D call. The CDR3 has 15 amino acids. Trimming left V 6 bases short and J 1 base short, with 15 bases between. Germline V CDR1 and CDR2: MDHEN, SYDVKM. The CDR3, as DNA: TGTGCCAGCAGGCAACTCAATCGGGAGAACACTGAAGCTTTCTTT. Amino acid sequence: CASRQLNRENTEAFF.

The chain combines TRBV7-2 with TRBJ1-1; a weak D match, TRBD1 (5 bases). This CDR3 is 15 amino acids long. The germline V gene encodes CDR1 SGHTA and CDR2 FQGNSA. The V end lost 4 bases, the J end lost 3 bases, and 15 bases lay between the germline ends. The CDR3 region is CASSWQQAPDTEAFF. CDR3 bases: TGTGCCAGCAGCTGGCAACAGGCACCGGACACTGAAGCTTTCTTT. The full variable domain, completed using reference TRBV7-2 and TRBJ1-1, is GAGVSQSPSNKVTEKGKDVELRCDPISGHTALYWYRQSLGQGLEFLIYFQGNSAPDKSGLPSDRFSAERTGGSVSTLTIQRTQQEDSAVYLCASSWQQAPDTEAFFGQGTRLTVV.

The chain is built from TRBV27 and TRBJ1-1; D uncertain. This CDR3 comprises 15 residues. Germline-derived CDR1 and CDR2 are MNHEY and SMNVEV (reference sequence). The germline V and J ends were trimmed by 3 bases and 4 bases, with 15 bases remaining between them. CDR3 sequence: CASSFTPRRGTEAFF. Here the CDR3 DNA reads TGTGCCAGCAGTTTTACCCCCCGGAGAGGCACTGAAGCTTTCTTT.

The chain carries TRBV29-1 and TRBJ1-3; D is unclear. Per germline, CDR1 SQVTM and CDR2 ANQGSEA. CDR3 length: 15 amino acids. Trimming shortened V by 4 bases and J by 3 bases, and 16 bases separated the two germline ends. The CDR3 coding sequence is TGCAGCGTTGTGGTATCACTGGGAGTTGGAAACACCATATATTTT. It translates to CSVVVSLGVGNTIYF.

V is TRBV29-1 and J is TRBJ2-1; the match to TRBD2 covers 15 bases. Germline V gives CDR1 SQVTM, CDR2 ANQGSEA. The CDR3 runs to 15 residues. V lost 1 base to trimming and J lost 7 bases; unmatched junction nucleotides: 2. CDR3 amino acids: CSVEAGTSGGNEQFF. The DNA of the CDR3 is TGCAGCGTTGAAGCTGGGACTAGCGGGGGGAATGAGCAGTTCTTC.

The CDR3 spells CAIGTLTSTDTQYF. CDR3 nucleotide sequence: TGTGCCATCGGGACACTGACTAGCACAGATACGCAGTATTTT. The chain joins TRBV2 to TRBJ2-3, with a possible D match to TRBD1 (6 bases). CDR1 and CDR2 (germline): SNHLY, FYNNEI. The V and J ends lost 10 bases and 0 bases respectively, with 14 bases between them. The CDR3 has 14 residues.

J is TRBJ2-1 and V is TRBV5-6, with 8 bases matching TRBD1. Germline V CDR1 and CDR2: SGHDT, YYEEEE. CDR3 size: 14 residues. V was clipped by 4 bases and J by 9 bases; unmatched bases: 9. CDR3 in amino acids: CASSPGARGREQFF. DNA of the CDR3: TGTGCCAGCAGCCCGGGGGCCAGGGGGCGTGAGCAGTTCTTC.

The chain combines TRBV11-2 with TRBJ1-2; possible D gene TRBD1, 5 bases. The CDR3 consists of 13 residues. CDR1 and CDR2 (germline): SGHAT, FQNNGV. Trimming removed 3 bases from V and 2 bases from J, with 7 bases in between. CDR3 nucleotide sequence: TGTGCCAGCAGCTTGGGGCCAAACTATGGCTACACCTTC. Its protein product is CASSLGPNYGYTF.